The 11 T cell receptor beta chains below were found in one sample sequenced in a study of control samples from healthy donors and cancer patients. Profiling relied on immunoSEQ multiplex PCR, and the TCRdb table lists in-frame clones only, not all of them. The top ten hold 2% to 2.5% of the sample, which has roughly 100,000 clones, roughly 94% seen once. The specimen was blood. These receptors were obtained from a woman in her late teens or twenties in good health.

The rearrangement links TRBV7-2 to TRBJ2-7; perhaps TRBD1 as D (5 bases). CDR1 SGHTA and CDR2 FQGNSA come from the germline V gene. CDR3 length: 16 amino acids. V was pared by 1 base and J by 0 bases, with 13 bases between. The CDR3 region has the DNA TGTGCCAGCAGCTTAGACAACAGGCCGAGCTCCTACGAGCAGTACTTC. Its translation is CASSLDNRPSSYEQYF.

This clone appeared once. This chain links TRBV6-2 or TRBV6-3 with TRBJ2-2; 7 positions match TRBD2. The CDR3 is 15 amino acids. Germline lookup yields CDR1 MNHEY and CDR2 SVGEGT. Germline trimming cut 2 bases from V and 2 bases from J; bases unmatched to any gene: 2. DNA for the CDR3: TGTGCCAGCAGTTACGAGGGACTAAACACCGGGGAGCTGTTTTTT. Translation gives CASSYEGLNTGELFF.

The J gene is TRBJ1-6, the V gene TRBV9; D possibly corresponds to TRBD1 (6 bases). Germline V gene sequence: CDR1 SGDLS, CDR2 YYNGEE. V gave up 3 bases and J gave up 7 bases, with 11 bases separating them. This CDR3 spans 14 amino acids. The CDR3 region is CASSGRGGNSPLHF. The CDR3 region has the DNA TGTGCCAGCAGCGGTCGAGGGGGAAATTCACCCCTCCACTTT. Full variable domain (remainder filled in from reference TRBV9 and TRBJ1-6): DSGVTQTPKHLITATGQRVTLRCSPRSGDLSVYWYQQSLDQGLQFLIQYYNGEERAKGNILERFSAQQFPDLHSELNLSSLELGDSALYFCASSGRGGNSPLHFGNGTRLTVT.

This clone was seen more than once but under ten times. The genes are TRBV14 and TRBJ2-2, with 8 bases aligning to TRBD1. This CDR3 region has 17 residues. Per germline, CDR1 SGHDN and CDR2 FVKESK. J was trimmed by 4 bases and V by 2 bases; bases with no gene match: 9. CDR3 coding DNA: TGTGCCAGCAGCCAAACGGGACAGGCCCTGACCACCGGGGAGCTGTTTTTT. Translating it yields CASSQTGQALTTGELFF.

The CDR3 region is CASSLEGSGTDTQYF. CDR3 DNA: TGTGCCAGCAGCTTGGAAGGTTCCGGCACAGATACGCAGTATTTT. The J gene is TRBJ2-3, the V gene TRBV5-6; no definite D call. The germline CDR1 and CDR2 sequences are SGHDT and YYEEEE. This CDR3 contains 15 residues. V was cut by 0 bases and J by 1 base, with 9 bases left in between.

This chain connects TRBV4-1 to TRBJ2-7; possibly TRBD1 for D (6 bases). This CDR3 contains 15 residues. The V end was cut by 4 bases, the J end by 7 bases, with 20 bases between. Germline CDR1 and CDR2: MGHRA and YSYEKL. The CDR3 loop reads CASSPQDTNTGEQYF. In DNA, the CDR3 is TGCGCCAGCAGCCCTCAGGACACTAACACAGGGGAGCAGTACTTC.

As DNA, the CDR3 is TGTGCCAGCAGTAGGAAGGGACGGTATAGCTCCTACGAGCAGTACTTC. This translates into CASSRKGRYSSYEQYF. J is TRBJ2-7 and V is TRBV27, with D perhaps being TRBD1 or TRBD2 (5 bases each). Germline V gives CDR1 MNHEY, CDR2 SMNVEV (reference sequence). The germline V and J ends were trimmed by 5 bases and 0 bases, with 17 bases remaining between them. This CDR3 comprises 16 residues.

The chain recombines TRBV7-8 with TRBJ1-4; D possibly corresponds to TRBD1 (5 bases). V was clipped by 5 bases and J by 13 bases, with 26 bases between them. Germline V gives CDR1 SGHVS, CDR2 FQNEAQ. The CDR3 is 16 residues long. The CDR3 sequence is CASSTSGGLNPRGLFF. Here the CDR3 DNA reads TGTGCCAGCAGCACCAGCGGGGGTCTGAACCCCCGGGGACTGTTTTTT. The full variable domain, its missing parts supplied by reference TRBV7-8 and TRBJ1-4, is GAGVSQSPRYKVAKRGQDVALRCDPISGHVSLFWYQQALGQGPEFLTYFQNEAQLDKSGLPSDRFFAERPEGSVSTLKIQRTQQEDSAVYLCASSTSGGLNPRGLFFGSGTQLSVL.

The chain couples TRBV5-1 to TRBJ1-3, with a tentative D call TRBD1 (5 bases). The length of the CDR3 is 15 residues. The germline V gene has CDR1 SGHRS and CDR2 YFSETQ. The V end was cut by 0 bases, the J end by 0 bases, with 7 bases between. The CDR3 DNA reads TGCGCCAGCAGCTTGGGACAGAGCTCTGGAAACACCATATATTTT. Its translation: CASSLGQSSGNTIYF.

The CDR3 sequence: CATRTGEGEQFF. For the CDR3, the DNA is TGTGCCACCCGGACAGGGGAAGGTGAGCAGTTCTTC. This chain joins TRBV24-1 and TRBJ2-1; TRBD1 aligns across 9 bases. CDR3 length: 12 residues. Germline assignment: CDR1 KGHDR and CDR2 SFDVKD. V trimming: 9 bases; J trimming: 9 bases; junction bases outside the gene matches: 5.

This rearrangement joins TRBV30 to TRBJ1-5; 9 bases are a match to TRBD1. The CDR3 spans 15 residues. Germline V gives CDR1 GTSNPN, CDR2 SVGIG (reference sequence). The J segment lost 7 bases and the V segment lost 3 bases, leaving 10 bases of the junction unmatched. CDR3 region: CAWRVRDRAGQPQHF. DNA for the CDR3: TGTGCCTGGAGAGTTCGGGACAGGGCCGGGCAGCCCCAGCATTTT.